A single sample gave rise to the 18 T cell receptor beta chains below, sequenced in a study of cytomegalovirus exposure and HLA in healthy donors. Profiled with immunoSEQ multiplex PCR; TCRdb holds only in-frame clones, not every one. The data show 150,000 to 200,000 clones, with more than 80% seen just once and over 5.5% held by the top ten. Source material: PBMCs. Every receptor here comes from a man in his late teens or twenties in good health and CMV-seropositive.

The chain is built from TRBV11-2 and TRBJ2-1, with 11 bases matching TRBD2. Germline V lookup: CDR1 SGHAT, CDR2 FQNNGV. With 3 bases clipped from V and 8 bases from J, the junction kept 6 bases outside the gene matches. The CDR3 sequence is 15 residues long. As DNA, the CDR3 is TGTGCCAGCAGCTTGACTAGCGGGATTTTAGATGAGCAGTTCTTC. Translated, it gives CASSLTSGILDEQFF.

The chain employs TRBV7-2 and TRBJ2-1, with 11 bases identical to TRBD2. Germline V gene sequence: CDR1 SGHTA, CDR2 FQGNSA. CDR3 length: 15 residues. Trimming removed 3 bases from V and 6 bases from J; junction bases left unmatched: 4. CDR3 bases: TGTGCCAGCAGCTTCATAGCGGGAGGGGTCAATGAGCAGTTCTTC. It codes for CASSFIAGGVNEQFF. The whole variable domain, remainder taken from reference TRBV7-2 and TRBJ2-1, is GAGVSQSPSNKVTEKGKDVELRCDPISGHTALYWYRQSLGQGLEFLIYFQGNSAPDKSGLPSDRFSAERTGGSVSTLTIQRTQQEDSAVYLCASSFIAGGVNEQFFGPGTRLTVL.

The chain uses TRBV5-4 and TRBJ2-7, with D maybe TRBD2 (6 bases). This CDR3 comprises 14 residues. Germline V CDR1 and CDR2: SGHNT, YYREEE (reference sequence). V was trimmed by 4 bases and J by 3 bases, leaving 14 bases between them. The CDR3 sequence is CASSPTGERYEQYF. The DNA of the CDR3 is TGTGCCAGCAGCCCCACGGGGGAGCGCTACGAGCAGTACTTC.

The chain has TRBV5-1 and TRBJ2-7; D is undetermined. Per the germline V gene, CDR1 is SGHRS and CDR2 is YFSETQ. This CDR3 region has 10 residues. Trimming removed 6 bases at V and 4 bases at J, with 5 bases between. CDR3 protein: CASIQYEQYF. DNA for the CDR3: TGCGCCAGCATCCAATACGAGCAGTACTTC.

The rearrangement joins TRBV7-6 to TRBJ2-5; no definite D call. Germline V gene data show CDR1 as SGHVS and CDR2 as FNYEAQ. With 5 bases removed from V and 3 bases from J, the gap between germline ends came to 7 bases. This CDR3 is 12 amino acids long. The CDR3 here is CASSPIKETQYF. DNA of the CDR3: TGTGCCAGCAGCCCAATCAAAGAGACCCAGTACTTC. Combining the CDR3 with reference TRBV7-6 and TRBJ2-5 gives the whole variable domain GAGVSQSPRYKVTKRGQDVALRCDPISGHVSLYWYRQALGQGPEFLTYFNYEAQQDKSGLPNDRFSAERPEGSISTLTIQRTEQRDSAMYRCASSPIKETQYFGPGTRLLVL.

CDR3 in amino acids: CASSQDWLAGYNEQFF. CDR3 coding DNA: TGTGCCAGCAGCCAAGATTGGCTAGCGGGATACAATGAGCAGTTCTTC. This sequence joins TRBV14 and TRBJ2-1; 9 bases match TRBD2. Germline lookup yields CDR1 SGHDN and CDR2 FVKESK. The ends lost 0 bases at V and 4 bases at J; junction bases unmatched: 4. The CDR3 covers 16 residues.

CDR3 DNA: TGCGCCAGCAGCGCAGGGACTAACTCCTACGAGCAGTACTTC. This encodes CASSAGTNSYEQYF. The chain recombines TRBV4-3 with TRBJ2-7, with 7 nucleotides matching TRBD2. Trimming at V came to 5 bases and at J to 0 bases, leaving 4 bases not matched to a gene. The CDR3 has 14 amino acids. Germline CDR1 reads LGHNA; CDR2 reads YSLEER.

The CDR3 DNA reads TGTGCCAGCAGTTTAAAATCTAGCGGGAGGCTTGAGCAGTTCTTC. It is translated as CASSLKSSGRLEQFF. This chain joins TRBV27 and TRBJ2-1; 11 bases are a match to TRBD2. The V gene's germline CDR1 is MNHEY and CDR2 SMNVEV (reference sequence). Trimming cost V 2 bases and J 9 bases; bases outside gene matches: 6. This CDR3 region has 15 residues.

The chain uses TRBV29-1 and TRBJ1-2; 8 nucleotides align to TRBD1. The CDR3 sequence is 13 residues long. CDR1 and CDR2 from the germline V gene are SQVTM and ANQGSEA. The ends lost 3 bases at V and 4 bases at J; junction bases unmatched: 4. In DNA, the CDR3 is TGCAGCGTTGAGGACAGGGTGAGCTATGGCTACACCTTC. It yields the protein CSVEDRVSYGYTF.

As for this clone: The sample holds other DNA sequences that translate to the same CDR3. The chain couples TRBV29-1 to TRBJ2-7; 13 bases agree with TRBD2. Unmatched junction bases numbered 0, after V lost 4 bases and J lost 3 bases. Germline lookup yields CDR1 SQVTM and CDR2 ANQGSEA. This CDR3 is 13 amino acids long. CDR3 loop: CSVGTSGGYEQYF. Written as DNA, the CDR3 is TGCAGCGTTGGGACTAGCGGGGGCTACGAGCAGTACTTC.

The rearrangement links TRBV27 to TRBJ2-1, with TRBD2 matching over 12 bases. The CDR3 totals 19 residues. Germline V CDR1 and CDR2: MNHEY, SMNVEV (reference sequence). V lost 4 bases and J lost 0; bases outside the gene matches: 10. CDR3 amino acids: CASSSTSGRGPSSYNEQFF. The DNA of the CDR3 is TGTGCCAGCAGTTCGACTAGCGGGAGAGGCCCCAGCTCCTACAATGAGCAGTTCTTC.

This chain joins TRBV5-1 and TRBJ2-1; no clear D gene. V shed 4 bases and J shed 2 bases, with 10 bases lying between them. The germline gives CDR1 SGHRS, CDR2 YFSETQ. The CDR3 covers 14 residues. The CDR3 spells CASSPGKTYNEQFF. CDR3 bases: TGCGCCAGCAGCCCAGGAAAGACCTACAATGAGCAGTTCTTC.

This clone appeared a few times. CDR3 region: CASSAETSGSADTQYF. The CDR3 coding sequence is TGTGCCAGCAGTGCCGAGACTAGCGGGAGTGCAGATACGCAGTATTTT. V and J are TRBV27 and TRBJ2-3; 12 bases agree with TRBD2. The CDR3 sequence is 16 residues long. The J segment lost 4 bases and the V segment lost 5 bases, leaving 7 bases of the junction unmatched. In germline, CDR1 is MNHEY, CDR2 SMNVEV (reference sequence).

This clone was detected only a few times. V gene TRBV6-1 combines with J gene TRBJ1-2; 7 nucleotides align to TRBD1. J lost 4 bases, V lost 6 bases, and 8 bases had no gene match. The CDR3 has 14 residues. CDR1 and CDR2 from the germline V gene are MNHNS and SASEGT. The CDR3 reads CASSDAGGSYGYTF. The CDR3 bases are TGTGCCAGCAGCGACGCAGGGGGGAGCTATGGCTACACCTTC.

CDR3 bases: TGTGCCAGCAGCTTAGTAACTAGTCAGTACGAGCAGTACTTC. This translates into CASSLVTSQYEQYF. The rearrangement joins TRBV7-2 to TRBJ2-7, with D perhaps TRBD2 (5 bases). This CDR3 comprises 14 residues. Trimming took 1 base from V and 4 from J, leaving 11 bases between them. Germline V gene data show CDR1 as SGHTA and CDR2 as FQGNSA.

The V gene is TRBV14, the J gene TRBJ2-7; 10 bases are shared with TRBD2. This CDR3 spans 17 amino acids. Looked up from germline, CDR1 is SGHDN and CDR2 is FVKESK. V lost 0 bases to trimming and J lost 3 bases; unmatched junction nucleotides: 8. The CDR3 bases are TGTGCCAGCAGCCAAGAAGGGTGGTCTAGCGGGAGCTACGAGCAGTACTTC. Encoded protein: CASSQEGWSSGSYEQYF.

The CDR3 bases are TGCGCCAGCAGCCAAGACAGGCGACGGGAGACCCAGTACTTC. Translation: CASSQDRRRETQYF. The rearrangement links TRBV4-1 to TRBJ2-5; D is uncertain. CDR1 MGHRA and CDR2 YSYEKL come from the germline V gene. V lost 0 bases to trimming and J lost 5 bases, with 10 bases between them. This CDR3 spans 14 amino acids.

Here the CDR3 DNA reads TGTGCCAGCAGTCTCCGACAGACAACGTACCAAGAGACCCAGTACTTC. Translating it yields CASSLRQTTYQETQYF. This chain connects TRBV27 to TRBJ2-5, with D possibly TRBD1 on 5 matching bases. The CDR3 totals 16 residues. CDR1 is MNHEY and CDR2 is SMNVEV in the germline V gene (reference sequence). The V gene lost 5 bases and the J gene lost 0 bases, with 16 bases spanning the gap.